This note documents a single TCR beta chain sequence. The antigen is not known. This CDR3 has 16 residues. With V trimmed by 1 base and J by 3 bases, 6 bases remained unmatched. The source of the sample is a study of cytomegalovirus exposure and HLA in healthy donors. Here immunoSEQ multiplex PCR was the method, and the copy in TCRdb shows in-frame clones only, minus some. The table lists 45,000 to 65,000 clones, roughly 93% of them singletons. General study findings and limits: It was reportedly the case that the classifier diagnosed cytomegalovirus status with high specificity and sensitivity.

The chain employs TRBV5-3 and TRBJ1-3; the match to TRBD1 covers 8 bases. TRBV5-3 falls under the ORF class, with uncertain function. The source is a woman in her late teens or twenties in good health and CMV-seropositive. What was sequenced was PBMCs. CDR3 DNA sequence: TGTGCCAGAAGCTTGAGAGACAGGGGAGATGGAAACACCATATATTTT. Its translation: CARSLRDRGDGNTIYF.